One sample yielded the 9 T cell receptor beta chains listed below, sequenced in a study of T cell clonotyping in hematopoietic cell transplantation. Assay: immunoSEQ multiplex PCR; the TCRdb copy retains only in-frame clones and omits some. The profile shows 6,000 or so clones, around nine tenths of them singletons. The sample consisted of peripheral blood mononuclear cells, taken 100 days after allogeneic stem cell transplant. The receptors stem from a male patient between 35 and 55 years old who had an allogeneic stem cell transplant from an unrelated donor, so the T cells may come from the graft donor. Some clones in this sample may be carry-over from other donors' samples.

V is TRBV28 and J is TRBJ1-1; 9 positions agree with TRBD1. Losses at the gene ends were 5 bases for V and 9 bases for J; bases not matched to a gene: 7. The CDR3 contains 13 residues. Germline CDR1 MDHEN, CDR2 SYDVKM. CDR3 loop: CASSAGTGSQAFF. Written as DNA, the CDR3 is TGTGCCAGCAGTGCCGGGACAGGGTCTCAAGCTTTCTTT.

The rearrangement links TRBV11-2 to TRBJ2-7; TRBD1 matches 8 bases. The junction had 2 bases not matched to a gene; V was cut back by 1 base and J by 3 bases. CDR3 length: 14 amino acids. In germline, CDR1 is SGHAT, CDR2 FQNNGV. The CDR3 reads CASSLGTGGYEQYF. In DNA form, the CDR3 reads TGTGCCAGCAGCTTAGGAACAGGGGGCTACGAGCAGTACTTC.

The V gene is TRBV25-1, the J gene TRBJ2-7, with TRBD2 identical over 8 bases. Per the germline V gene, CDR1 is MGHDK and CDR2 is SYGVNS. The CDR3 spans 18 residues. With V trimmed by 2 bases and J by 7 bases, 19 bases remained unmatched. CDR3 protein: CASSEDRGGAYRSREQYF. In nucleotides, the CDR3 is TGTGCCAGCAGTGAAGACCGGGGGGGGGCTTATAGATCGCGGGAGCAGTACTTC.

The V and J genes are TRBV10-3 and TRBJ1-3; D is undetermined. This CDR3 contains 14 residues. The germline gives CDR1 ENHRY, CDR2 SYGVKD. With 3 bases removed from V and 8 bases from J, the gap between germline ends came to 14 bases. The CDR3 is CAISDVIREHTIYF. The DNA of the CDR3 is TGTGCCATCAGTGATGTGATACGGGAACACACCATATATTTT.

The CDR3 loop reads CASSPTGGSNQPQHF. Here the CDR3 DNA reads TGCGCCAGCAGCCCGACAGGGGGTAGCAATCAGCCCCAGCATTTT. The chain recombines TRBV5-1 with TRBJ1-5; 9 nucleotides agree with TRBD1. The CDR3 has 15 residues. J gave up 0 bases and V 4 bases, and 2 bases lay outside the gene matches. Germline loops: CDR1 SGHRS, CDR2 YFSETQ. The whole variable domain, remainder taken from reference TRBV5-1 and TRBJ1-5, is KAGVTQTPRYLIKTRGQQVTLSCSPISGHRSVSWYQQTPGQGLQFLFEYFSETQRNKGNFPGRFSGRQFSNSRSEMNVSTLELGDSALYLCASSPTGGSNQPQHFGDGTRLSIL.

This chain joins TRBV7-2 and TRBJ2-5; 7 bases match TRBD1. Germline trimming cut 4 bases from V and 1 base from J; bases unmatched to any gene: 3. CDR1 SGHTA and CDR2 FQGNSA come from the germline V gene. The CDR3 has 14 residues. The CDR3 region is CASSYGQVQETQYF. CDR3 DNA sequence: TGTGCCAGCAGCTATGGACAGGTCCAAGAGACCCAGTACTTC.

CDR3 sequence reads: CASRATGVNQPQHF. CDR3 DNA: TGTGCCAGCAGGGCTACAGGGGTCAATCAGCCCCAGCATTTT. The rearrangement joins TRBV2 to TRBJ1-5; 7 bases match TRBD1. The CDR3 has 14 amino acids. J gave up 3 bases and V 6 bases, and 5 bases lay outside the gene matches. Per germline, CDR1 SNHLY and CDR2 FYNNEI.

The chain is built from TRBV29-1 and TRBJ1-1, with TRBD1 as a possible D gene (5 bases). The germline gives CDR1 SQVTM, CDR2 ANQGSEA. The CDR3 covers 12 residues. The germline V and J ends were trimmed by 1 base and 11 bases, with 14 bases remaining between them. The CDR3 DNA is TGCAGCGTTGAAGGTGAGTCCCGGGGCGCTTTCTTT. This gives the protein CSVEGESRGAFF.

The chain couples TRBV29-1 to TRBJ2-1; D gene ambiguous. Trimming shortened V by 7 bases and J by 0 bases, and 10 bases separated the two germline ends. CDR3 length equals 13 residues. CDR1 SQVTM and CDR2 ANQGSEA come from the germline V gene. CDR3 DNA sequence: TGCAGCGGCGAGCTGAGCTCCTACAATGAGCAGTTCTTC. Encoded protein: CSGELSSYNEQFF.